This T cell receptor beta chain originates from a study of shared clonotypes between healthy human individuals. TCRdb's table, derived via immunoSEQ multiplex PCR, lists solely in-frame clones and lacks some. Found here are hundreds of thousands of clones, approximately 96% of them singletons; the top ten hold roughly 0.12%. This clone has only one observation. CD45RO-negative cells were positively selected for CCR7, leaving out terminally differentiated effector memory CD45RA+ cells. The ends lost 6 bases at V and 3 bases at J; junction bases unmatched: 9. CDR3 length: 15 residues. CDR1 and CDR2 (germline): MNHEY, SMNVEV (reference sequence).

The sequenced material came from naive CD8+ T cells sorted from blood. The chain recombines TRBV27 with TRBJ2-3; 7 bases fit TRBD2. The receptor was isolated from a woman in her twenties or thirties in good health. The CDR3 nucleotides are TGTGCCAGCAGCTTGGGTGTGGGAGGGACAGATACGCAGTATTTT. It translates to CASSLGVGGTDTQYF.